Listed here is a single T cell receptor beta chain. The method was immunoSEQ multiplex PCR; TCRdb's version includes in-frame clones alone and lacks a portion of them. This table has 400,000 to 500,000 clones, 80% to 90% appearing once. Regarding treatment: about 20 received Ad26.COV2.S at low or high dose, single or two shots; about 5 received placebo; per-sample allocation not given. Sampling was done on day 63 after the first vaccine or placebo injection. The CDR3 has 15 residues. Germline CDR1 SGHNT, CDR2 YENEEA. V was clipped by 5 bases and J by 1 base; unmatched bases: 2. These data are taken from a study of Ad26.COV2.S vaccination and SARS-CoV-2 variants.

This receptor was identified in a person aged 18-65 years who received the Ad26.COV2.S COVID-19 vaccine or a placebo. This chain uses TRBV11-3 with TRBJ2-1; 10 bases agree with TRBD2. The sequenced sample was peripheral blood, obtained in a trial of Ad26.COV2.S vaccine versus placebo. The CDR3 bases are TGTGCCAGCAGCAAACTAGCGGGATCCTACAATGAGCAGTTCTTC. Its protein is CASSKLAGSYNEQFF.